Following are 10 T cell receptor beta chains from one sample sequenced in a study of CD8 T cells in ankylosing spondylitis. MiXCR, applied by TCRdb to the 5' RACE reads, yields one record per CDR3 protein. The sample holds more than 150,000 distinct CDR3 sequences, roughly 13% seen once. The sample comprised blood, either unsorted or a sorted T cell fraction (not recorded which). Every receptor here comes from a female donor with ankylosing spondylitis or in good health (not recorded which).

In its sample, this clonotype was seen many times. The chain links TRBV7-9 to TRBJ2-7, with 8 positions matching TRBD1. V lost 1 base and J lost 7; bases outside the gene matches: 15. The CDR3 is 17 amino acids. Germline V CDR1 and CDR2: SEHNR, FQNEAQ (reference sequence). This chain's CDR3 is CASSLDPMRQGTKEQYF. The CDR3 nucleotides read TGTGCCAGCAGCTTAGACCCAATGAGACAGGGGACGAAGGAGCAGTACTTC.

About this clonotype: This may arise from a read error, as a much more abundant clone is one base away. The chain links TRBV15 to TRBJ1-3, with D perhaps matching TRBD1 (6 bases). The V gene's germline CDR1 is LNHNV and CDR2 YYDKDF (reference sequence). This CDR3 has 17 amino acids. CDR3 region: CATSRDGGYWSGNTISF. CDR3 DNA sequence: TGTGCCACCAGCAGAGATGGGGGCTATTGGTCTGGAAACACCATATCTTTT. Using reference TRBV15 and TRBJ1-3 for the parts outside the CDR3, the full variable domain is DAMVIQNPRYQVTQFGKPVTLSCSQTLNHNVMYWYQQKSSQAPKLLFHYYDKDFNNEADTPDNFQSRRPNTSFCFLDIRSPGLGDTAMYLCATSRDGGYWSGNTISFGEGSWLTVV.

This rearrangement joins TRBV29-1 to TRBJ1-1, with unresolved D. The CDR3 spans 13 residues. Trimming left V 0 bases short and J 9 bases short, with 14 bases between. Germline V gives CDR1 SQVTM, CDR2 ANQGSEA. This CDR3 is CSVEDRGNKKAFF. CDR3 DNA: TGCAGCGTTGAAGATCGAGGCAATAAGAAAGCTTTCTTT. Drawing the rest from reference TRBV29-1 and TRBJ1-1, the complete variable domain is SAVISQKPSRDICQRGTSLTIQCQVDSQVTMMFWYRQQPGQSLTLIATANQGSEATYESGFVIDKFPISRPNLTFSTLTVSNMSPEDSSIYLCSVEDRGNKKAFFGQGTRLTVV.

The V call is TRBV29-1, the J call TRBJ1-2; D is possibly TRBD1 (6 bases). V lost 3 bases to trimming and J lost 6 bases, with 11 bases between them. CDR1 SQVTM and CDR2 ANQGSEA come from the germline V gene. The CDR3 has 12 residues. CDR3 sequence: CSVDQGTHGYTF. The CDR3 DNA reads TGCAGCGTTGACCAGGGGACTCATGGCTACACCTTC. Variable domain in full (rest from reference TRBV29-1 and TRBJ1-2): SAVISQKPSRDICQRGTSLTIQCQVDSQVTMMFWYRQQPGQSLTLIATANQGSEATYESGFVIDKFPISRPNLTFSTLTVSNMSPEDSSIYLCSVDQGTHGYTFGSGTRLTVV.

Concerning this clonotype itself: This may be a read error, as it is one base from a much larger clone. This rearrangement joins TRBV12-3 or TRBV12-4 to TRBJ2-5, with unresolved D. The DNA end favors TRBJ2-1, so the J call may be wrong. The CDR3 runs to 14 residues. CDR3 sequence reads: CASSFVTNQETQFF. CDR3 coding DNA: TGTGCCAGCAGTTTTGTGACGAATCAAGAGACCCAGTTCTTC.

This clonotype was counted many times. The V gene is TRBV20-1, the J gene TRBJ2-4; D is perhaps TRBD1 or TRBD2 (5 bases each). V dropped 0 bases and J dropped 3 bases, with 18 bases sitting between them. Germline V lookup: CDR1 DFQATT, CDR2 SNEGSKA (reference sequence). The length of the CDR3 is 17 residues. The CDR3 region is CSARDLAGANFKNIQYF. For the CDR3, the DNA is TGCAGTGCTAGAGATCTGGCCGGGGCGAATTTCAAAAACATTCAGTACTTC.

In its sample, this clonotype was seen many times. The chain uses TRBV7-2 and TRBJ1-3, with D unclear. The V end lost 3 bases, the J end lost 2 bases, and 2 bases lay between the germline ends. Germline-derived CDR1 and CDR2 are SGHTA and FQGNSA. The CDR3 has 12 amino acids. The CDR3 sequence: CASSFTGNTIYF. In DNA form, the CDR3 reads TGTGCCAGCAGCTTTACTGGAAACACCATATATTTT. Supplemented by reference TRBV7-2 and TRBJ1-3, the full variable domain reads GAGVSQSPSNKVTEKGKDVELRCDPISGHTALYWYRQSLGQGLEFLIYFQGNSAPDKSGLPSDRFSAERTGGSVSTLTIQRTQQEDSAVYLCASSFTGNTIYFGEGSWLTVV.

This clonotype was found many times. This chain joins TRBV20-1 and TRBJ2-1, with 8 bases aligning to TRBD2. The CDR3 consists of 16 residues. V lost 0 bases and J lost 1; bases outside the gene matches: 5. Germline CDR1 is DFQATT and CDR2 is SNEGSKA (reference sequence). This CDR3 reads CSARDVERESYNEQFF. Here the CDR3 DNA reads TGCAGTGCTAGAGATGTTGAGCGGGAGTCCTACAATGAGCAGTTCTTC.

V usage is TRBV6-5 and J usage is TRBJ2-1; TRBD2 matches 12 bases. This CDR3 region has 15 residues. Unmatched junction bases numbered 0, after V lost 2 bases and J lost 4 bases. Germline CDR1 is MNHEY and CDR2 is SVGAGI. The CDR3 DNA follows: TGTGCCAGCAGTTACGGACTAGCGGGGTACAATGAGCAGTTCTTC. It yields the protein CASSYGLAGYNEQFF.

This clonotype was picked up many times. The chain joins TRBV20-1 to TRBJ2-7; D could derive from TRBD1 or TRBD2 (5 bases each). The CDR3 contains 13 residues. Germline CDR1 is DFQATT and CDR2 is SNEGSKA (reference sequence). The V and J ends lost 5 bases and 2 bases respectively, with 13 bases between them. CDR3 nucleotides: TGCAGTGCTGGCCGGGACGGCACCTACGAGCAGTACTTC. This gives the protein CSAGRDGTYEQYF.